The rows below give T cell receptor beta chains drawn from one sample of a study of cytomegalovirus exposure and HLA in healthy donors. Clones were read by immunoSEQ multiplex PCR, and TCRdb kept only the in-frame ones, dropping some. Of 160,000 or so clones listed, roughly 85% were seen once; the top ten hold about 1.3%. The sequencing sample was made of PBMCs. These receptors were obtained from a woman aged 50 to 65 in good health and CMV-seronegative. The CDR3 runs from the conserved cysteine through the conserved F or W. D genes are given only for firm matches. Not every row has a clone size; where given, it reads once, few, many or a size class.

14	TRBJ1-1	.	.	TRBV5-1	CASSLGTMNTEAFF	TGCGCCAGCAGCTTGGGGACTATGAACACTGAAGCTTTCTTT
15	TRBJ1-2	TRBD1	.	TRBV9	CASSIPTGGGYGYTF	TGTGCCAGCAGCATTCCCACAGGGGGGGGCTATGGCTACACCTTC
20	TRBJ2-2	.	few	TRBV7-3	CASSLGPKGWALGLTGELFF	TGTGCCAGCAGCTTAGGTCCTAAGGGGTGGGCTTTGGGTCTTACCGGGGAGCTGTTTTTT
15	TRBJ2-1	TRBD2	few	TRBV2	CASIQASGGPGEQFF	TGTGCCAGCATCCAGGCTAGCGGGGGGCCCGGTGAGCAGTTCTTC
14	TRBJ1-1	TRBD1	.	TRBV7-9	CASSLVATGNEAFF	TGTGCCAGCAGCTTAGTGGCGACAGGGAATGAAGCTTTCTTT
16	TRBJ1-5	.	.	TRBV4-3	CASSQVYPDNNQPQHF	TGCGCCAGCAGCCAAGTTTACCCCGACAACAATCAGCCCCAGCATTTT
15	TRBJ2-3	TRBD2	.	TRBV18	CASSTSSGSTDTQYF	TGTGCCAGCTCGACTTCTAGCGGGAGCACAGATACGCAGTATTTT
17	TRBJ1-6	TRBD1	.	TRBV7-2	CASSAGQGGSYNSPLHF	TGTGCCAGCAGCGCGGGACAGGGGGGCTCCTATAATTCACCCCTCCACTTT
13	TRBJ2-1	.	.	TRBV2	CASNSAGPDEQFF	TGTGCCAGCAACTCCGCGGGTCCGGATGAGCAGTTCTTC
14	TRBJ2-3	.	few	TRBV28	CASNQGSGTDTQYF	TGTGCCAGCAATCAGGGGAGTGGGACAGATACGCAGTATTTT
12	TRBJ1-6	.	.	TRBV30	CAWTIGGLTLHF	TGTGCCTGGACCATCGGGGGTCTAACCCTCCACTTT
15	TRBJ1-2	.	few	TRBV5-8	CASSLAPNSLYGYTF	TGTGCCAGCAGCTTGGCCCCGAATAGTCTCTATGGCTACACCTTC
16	TRBJ1-5	TRBD1	.	TRBV28	CASSLGAGGADQPQHF	TGTGCCAGCAGTTTAGGCGCAGGGGGCGCAGATCAGCCCCAGCATTTT
16	TRBJ2-2	TRBD2	.	TRBV9	CASSVAHGGGTGELFF	TGTGCCAGCAGCGTAGCTCACGGGGGGGGCACCGGGGAGCTGTTTTTT
14	TRBJ2-7	TRBD1	.	TRBV2	CASKGDRGFYEQYF	TGTGCCAGCAAAGGGGACAGGGGGTTCTACGAGCAGTACTTC
16	TRBJ1-3	TRBD1	.	TRBV5-1	CASSHRGQGDGNTIYF	TGCGCCAGCAGCCACCGTGGACAGGGGGACGGAAACACCATATATTTT
16	TRBJ2-1	.	.	TRBV19	CASSILDRVEYNEQFF	TGTGCCAGTAGTATATTGGATCGGGTTGAATACAATGAGCAGTTCTTC
14	TRBJ2-2	TRBD1	.	TRBV4-1	CASSHQGATGELFF	TGCGCCAGCAGCCATCAGGGGGCTACCGGGGAGCTGTTTTTT
15	TRBJ2-7	TRBD2	few	TRBV5-6	CASSLTGLALYEQYF	TGTGCCAGCAGCTTAACGGGACTAGCTCTTTACGAGCAGTACTTC
15	TRBJ2-1	.	.	TRBV7-8	CASSLVGTGRNEQFF	TGTGCCAGCAGCTTAGTAGGTACAGGGCGCAATGAGCAGTTCTTC
15	TRBJ2-1	.	.	TRBV5-1	CASTEEIALNNEQFF	TGCGCCAGCACGGAGGAAATTGCCCTTAACAATGAGCAGTTCTTC
15	TRBJ2-5	.	.	TRBV7-2	CASSLALRGRETQYF	TGTGCCAGCAGCTTAGCCCTCAGGGGTAGGGAGACCCAGTACTTC